These 26 T cell receptor beta chains share one sample of origin, sequenced in a study of radiation and T cells in renal cell carcinoma. Sequencing was performed with immunoSEQ multiplex PCR; in TCRdb, only in-frame clones are kept and a portion is missing. Of some 97,000 clones detected, about 79% appear once; the ten largest clones hold around 7.7%. Time point of the sample: blood 4 weeks post-SBRT, at nephrectomy. The treatment denotes: 15 Gy SBRT to primary tumor, nephrectomy 4 weeks later. The specimen comprised blood, sampled from a patient whose treatment included radiotherapy and nephrectomy. The receptors were sampled from a man aged 55 to 70 with renal cell carcinoma.

V is TRBV5-1 and J is TRBJ1-2; no clear D gene. V shed 4 bases and J shed 5 bases, with 12 bases lying between them. This CDR3 has 13 residues. Germline values: CDR1 SGHRS, CDR2 YFSETQ. The CDR3 protein is CASSPTVEYGYTF. In DNA form, the CDR3 reads TGCGCCAGCAGCCCTACTGTGGAGTATGGCTACACCTTC.

The chain joins TRBV6-5 to TRBJ2-5; unclear D gene. The length of the CDR3 is 13 residues. The V end lost 0 bases, the J end lost 3 bases, and 5 bases lay between the germline ends. Germline loops: CDR1 MNHEY, CDR2 SVGAGI. This chain's CDR3 is CASSYSVEETQYF. The CDR3 DNA sequence: TGTGCCAGCAGTTACTCTGTCGAAGAGACCCAGTACTTC.

This clone was detected once. The chain employs TRBV6-5 and TRBJ2-7; 9 bases line up with TRBD2. The CDR3 consists of 16 residues. V was clipped by 4 bases and J by 0 bases; unmatched bases: 7. Germline lookup yields CDR1 MNHEY and CDR2 SVGAGI. As DNA, the CDR3 is TGTGCCAGCAGTTGGACGACTAGCGGCCGCTCCTACGAGCAGTACTTC. This translates into CASSWTTSGRSYEQYF.

The chain has TRBV29-1 and TRBJ1-1, with D perhaps matching TRBD1 (5 bases). This CDR3 contains 11 residues. Germline CDR1 and CDR2: SQVTM and ANQGSEA. Trimming pared 3 bases from V and 8 bases from J, leaving 10 bases between. The CDR3 region is CSVEGRIEAFF. CDR3 sequence (DNA): TGCAGCGTTGAGGGACGGATAGAAGCTTTCTTT.

CDR3 residues: CASSAGLAGAYTGELFF. The CDR3, as DNA: TGTGCCAGCAGCGCCGGACTAGCGGGAGCCTACACCGGGGAGCTGTTTTTT. V usage is TRBV7-2 and J usage is TRBJ2-2, with 13 bases aligning to TRBD2. V was pared by 5 bases and J by 3 bases, with 6 bases of the junction left unmatched. The CDR3 extends over 17 amino acids. Germline CDR1 is SGHTA and CDR2 is FQGNSA.

V usage is TRBV7-2 and J usage is TRBJ2-3, with D perhaps matching TRBD1 (6 bases). The germline CDR1 and CDR2 sequences are SGHTA and FQGNSA. The CDR3 totals 17 residues. Trimming stripped 0 bases from V and 0 bases from J, with 13 bases between. The CDR3 DNA sequence: TGTGCCAGCAGCTTAGCGGGGCCAGGGGTTAGCACAGATACGCAGTATTTT. It translates to CASSLAGPGVSTDTQYF. Full variable domain (rest looked up from reference TRBV7-2 and TRBJ2-3): GAGVSQSPSNKVTEKGKDVELRCDPISGHTALYWYRQSLGQGLEFLIYFQGNSAPDKSGLPSDRFSAERTGGSVSTLTIQRTQQEDSAVYLCASSLAGPGVSTDTQYFGPGTRLTVL.

The chain's CDR3 is CASSNPRGKETQYF. The CDR3 nucleotides are TGTGCCAGCAGCAACCCCAGGGGGAAAGAGACCCAGTACTTC. V and J are TRBV5-4 and TRBJ2-5; TRBD1 aligns across 7 bases. Losses at the gene ends were 4 bases for V and 3 bases for J; bases not matched to a gene: 6. CDR3 length: 14 residues. Germline CDR1 is SGHNT and CDR2 is YYREEE (reference sequence). Full variable domain (outside the CDR3, taken from reference TRBV5-4 and TRBJ2-5): ETGVTQSPTHLIKTRGQQVTLRCSSQSGHNTVSWYQQALGQGPQFIFQYYREEENGRGNFPPRFSGLQFPNYSSELNVNALELDDSALYLCASSNPRGKETQYFGPGTRLLVL.

The CDR3 sequence is CASSQPLGSSSAGTQYF. The CDR3 bases are TGTGCCAGCAGCCAACCCCTGGGGAGTTCTTCGGCTGGTACGCAGTATTTT. This chain joins TRBV4-2 and TRBJ2-3, with a tentative D call TRBD2 (5 bases). The germline CDR1 and CDR2 sequences are LGHNA and YNFKEQ. Trimming took off 2 bases at V and 8 bases at J, with 23 bases between the two ends. This CDR3 has 17 residues.

The chain links TRBV9 to TRBJ1-6; tentative D call: TRBD1 (5 bases). This CDR3 region has 15 residues. Trimming left V 1 base short and J 3 bases short, with 8 bases between. Germline CDR1 is SGDLS and CDR2 is YYNGEE. CDR3: CASSVSGGYNSPLHF. The CDR3, as DNA: TGTGCCAGCAGCGTATCCGGGGGCTATAATTCACCCCTCCACTTT.

The CDR3 region has the DNA TGTGCCAGCAGCTACGACAGGGGTAGCACTGAAGCTTTCTTT. Translation gives CASSYDRGSTEAFF. The V gene is TRBV2, the J gene TRBJ1-1; 8 bases fit TRBD1. Trimming removed 6 bases from V and 4 bases from J; junction bases left unmatched: 7. The V gene's germline CDR1 is SNHLY and CDR2 FYNNEI. CDR3 length equals 14 residues.

The gene calls are TRBV19 and TRBJ2-7; 7 bases align to TRBD1. Losses at the gene ends were 1 base for V and 0 bases for J; bases not matched to a gene: 18. Germline V gene data show CDR1 as LNHDA and CDR2 as SQIVND (reference sequence). This CDR3 contains 20 residues. Here the CDR3 DNA reads TGTGCCAGTAGTATAGGACCCCTATCCTCCTTGGACAGGAACTCCTACGAGCAGTACTTC. Its translation is CASSIGPLSSLDRNSYEQYF. Looking up the rest from reference TRBV19 and TRBJ2-7 gives the full variable domain: DGGITQSPKYLFRKEGQNVTLSCEQNLNHDAMYWYRQDPGQGLRLIYYSQIVNDFQKGDIAEGYSVSREKKESFPLTVTSAQKNPTAFYLCASSIGPLSSLDRNSYEQYFGPGTRLTVT.

This rearrangement joins TRBV6-5 to TRBJ2-5; D might be TRBD1 (5 bases). This CDR3 is built from 13 residues. The V gene's germline CDR1 is MNHEY and CDR2 SVGAGI. V was shortened by 4 bases and J by 1 base, with 7 bases between the two germline ends. The CDR3 sequence is CASSSGFQETQYF. CDR3 bases: TGTGCCAGCAGTTCAGGGTTCCAAGAGACCCAGTACTTC.

This clone was detected only once. V is TRBV5-1 and J is TRBJ1-5; D call uncertain. The germline V gene has CDR1 SGHRS and CDR2 YFSETQ. Trimming stripped 4 bases from V and 7 bases from J, with 15 bases between. The CDR3 spans 14 residues. The CDR3 protein is CASSPVGGIQPQHF. The DNA of the CDR3 is TGCGCCAGCAGCCCGGTTGGAGGGATACAGCCCCAGCATTTT.

This sequence joins TRBV4-3 and TRBJ2-1, with D maybe TRBD2 (6 bases). Germline V lookup: CDR1 LGHNA, CDR2 YSLEER. The CDR3 covers 14 residues. V was clipped by 8 bases and J by 0 bases, with 11 bases between them. CDR3 amino acids: CASGDSGSYNEQFF. The CDR3 DNA sequence: TGCGCCAGCGGAGATAGCGGCTCCTACAATGAGCAGTTCTTC.

V and J are TRBV5-1 and TRBJ1-3; 9 bases are shared with TRBD1. Losses at the gene ends were 2 bases for V and 4 bases for J; bases not matched to a gene: 7. Germline V gene data show CDR1 as SGHRS and CDR2 as YFSETQ. The CDR3 covers 16 residues. As DNA, the CDR3 is TGCGCCAGCAGCTTCAACGGACAGGGGTTCGGAAACACCATATATTTT. Translated, it gives CASSFNGQGFGNTIYF.

V usage is TRBV28 and J usage is TRBJ1-4, with D possibly being TRBD1 (6 bases). Trimming removed 5 bases at V and 5 bases at J, with 15 bases between. The CDR3 spans 15 residues. Per germline, CDR1 MDHEN and CDR2 SYDVKM. The CDR3 DNA sequence: TGTGCCAGCAGTATAGTGGGGGGCGTAAATGAAAAACTGTTTTTT. Protein sequence: CASSIVGGVNEKLFF.

The genes are TRBV5-6 and TRBJ1-3; D gene unclear. The germline CDR1 and CDR2 sequences are SGHDT and YYEEEE. V dropped 4 bases and J dropped 0 bases, with 17 bases sitting between them. The CDR3 has 17 amino acids. DNA of the CDR3: TGTGCCAGCAGCCCCGGGTTGCCCTTGAGCTCTGGAAACACCATATATTTT. This gives the protein CASSPGLPLSSGNTIYF.

This chain links TRBV4-2 with TRBJ2-1; 9 bases are a match to TRBD2. The CDR3 runs 14 residues. The V gene end was trimmed by 0 bases and the J gene end by 8 bases; junction bases not matched to a gene: 2. CDR1 LGHNA and CDR2 YNFKEQ come from the germline V gene. In DNA form, the CDR3 reads TGTGCCAGCAGCCAAGAGTTAGCGGGAGATGAGCAGTTCTTC. Its translation: CASSQELAGDEQFF.

The genes are TRBV28 and TRBJ2-7, with 10 positions matching TRBD1. The germline V gene has CDR1 MDHEN and CDR2 SYDVKM. The CDR3 length is 15 residues. The ends lost 5 bases at V and 2 bases at J; junction bases unmatched: 6. CDR3 region: CASSADRGPTYEQYF. In DNA form, the CDR3 reads TGTGCCAGCAGTGCCGACAGGGGGCCAACCTACGAGCAGTACTTC. Full variable domain (missing parts from reference TRBV28 and TRBJ2-7): DVKVTQSSRYLVKRTGEKVFLECVQDMDHENMFWYRQDPGLGLRLIYFSYDVKMKEKGDIPEGYSVSREKKERFSLILESASTNQTSMYLCASSADRGPTYEQYFGPGTRLTVT.

The sample holds one count of this clone. This chain joins TRBV27 and TRBJ2-5; 9 bases are a match to TRBD2. In germline, CDR1 is MNHEY, CDR2 SMNVEV (reference sequence). The junction had 9 bases not matched to a gene; V was cut back by 6 bases and J by 4 bases. The CDR3 sequence is 15 residues long. The CDR3 loop is CASRSGLAMRETQYF. Here the CDR3 DNA reads TGTGCCAGCAGATCCGGACTAGCGATGCGAGAGACCCAGTACTTC.

This clone was found a few times. The rearrangement uses TRBV7-2 and TRBJ1-5, with a possible D match to TRBD1 (5 bases). Germline CDR1 is SGHTA and CDR2 is FQGNSA. Trimming removed 5 bases at V and 9 bases at J, with 11 bases between. The CDR3 spans 12 residues. In DNA form, the CDR3 reads TGTGCCAGCAGCAGACAGCCGGGGCCCCAGCATTTT. It codes for CASSRQPGPQHF.

This clone was picked up a small number of times. The CDR3 nucleotides read TGTGCCAGTAGTATAGTAGGGGGACGGGAAGCTTTCTTT. This encodes CASSIVGGREAFF. The chain links TRBV19 to TRBJ1-1, with D possibly matching TRBD1 (6 bases). The V and J ends lost 1 base and 8 bases respectively, with 11 bases between them. Germline-derived CDR1 and CDR2 are LNHDA and SQIVND (reference sequence). The CDR3 length is 13 residues. Based on the CDR3 plus reference TRBV19 and TRBJ1-1, the full variable domain is DGGITQSPKYLFRKEGQNVTLSCEQNLNHDAMYWYRQDPGQGLRLIYYSQIVNDFQKGDIAEGYSVSREKKESFPLTVTSAQKNPTAFYLCASSIVGGREAFFGQGTRLTVV.

The chain has TRBV7-9 and TRBJ2-5; tentatively, D is TRBD1 (6 bases). V was pared by 4 bases and J by 1 base, with 13 bases between. Germline CDR1 is SEHNR and CDR2 is FQNEAQ (reference sequence). This CDR3 region has 15 residues. CDR3 coding DNA: TGTGCCAGCAGCTCCCTGGGACACCCCCAAGAGACCCAGTACTTC. Residues: CASSSLGHPQETQYF.

Written as DNA, the CDR3 is TGTGCCAGCAGCGTAGAGACTAGCTCAAATGAGCAGTTCTTC. It is translated as CASSVETSSNEQFF. The chain joins TRBV9 to TRBJ2-1, with 7 bases identical to TRBD2. This CDR3 spans 14 amino acids. The V gene end was trimmed by 0 bases and the J gene end by 7 bases; junction bases not matched to a gene: 4. Germline-derived CDR1 and CDR2 are SGDLS and YYNGEE.

This clone has more than one count but fewer than ten. The rearrangement joins TRBV27 to TRBJ1-5; D is unresolved. The CDR3 loop spans 15 amino acids. Germline V gene data show CDR1 as MNHEY and CDR2 as SMNVEV (reference sequence). The V end lost 6 bases, the J end lost 9 bases, and 21 bases lay between the germline ends. The chain's CDR3 is CASRRQGFEGVPQHF. The CDR3 region has the DNA TGTGCCAGCAGACGACAAGGCTTCGAGGGCGTGCCCCAGCATTTT.

V gene TRBV19 combines with J gene TRBJ1-4, with no clear D. The V gene lost 1 base and the J gene lost 5 bases, with 5 bases spanning the gap. This CDR3 comprises 13 residues. CDR1 and CDR2 from the germline V gene are LNHDA and SQIVND (reference sequence). The CDR3, as DNA: TGTGCCAGTAGTATAGGCCCAAATGAAAAACTGTTTTTT. It encodes CASSIGPNEKLFF.